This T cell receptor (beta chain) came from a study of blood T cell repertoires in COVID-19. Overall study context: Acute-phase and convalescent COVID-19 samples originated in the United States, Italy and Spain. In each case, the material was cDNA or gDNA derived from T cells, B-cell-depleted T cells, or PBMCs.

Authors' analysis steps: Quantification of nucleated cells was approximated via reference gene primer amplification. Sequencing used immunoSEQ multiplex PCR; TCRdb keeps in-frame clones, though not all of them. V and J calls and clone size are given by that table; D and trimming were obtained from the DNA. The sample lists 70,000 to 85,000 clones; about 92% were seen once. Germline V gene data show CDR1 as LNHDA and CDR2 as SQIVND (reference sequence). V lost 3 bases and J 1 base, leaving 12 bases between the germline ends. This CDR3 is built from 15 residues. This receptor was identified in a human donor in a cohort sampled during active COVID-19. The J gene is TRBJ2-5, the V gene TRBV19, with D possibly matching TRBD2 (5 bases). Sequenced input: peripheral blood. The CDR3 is CASSILPGLQETQYF. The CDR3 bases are TGTGCCAGTAGTATTTTGCCTGGACTCCAAGAGACCCAGTACTTC.